The clone carrying this TCR beta chain was seen a few times. What it binds is not known. Since all of the isolated RNA was reverse transcribed, expressed TCRB transcripts were what got sequenced. The repertoire was sequenced with immunoSEQ multiplex PCR; TCRdb's copy has only in-frame clones and lacks some. Among roughly 150,000 clones listed, roughly 9.1% were seen once. The CDR3 consists of 12 residues. The germline V gene encodes CDR1 GTSNPN and CDR2 SVGIG (reference sequence). Trimming left V 8 bases short and J 6 bases short, with 13 bases between. The sample is drawn from a study of beta chain features in type 1 diabetes. General study results and limits: HLA influence on TCRB rearrangement stayed unresolved here.

The rearrangement uses TRBV30 and TRBJ2-2, with a tentative D call TRBD1 (5 bases). The sample comprised central memory CD4+ T cells from blood. The receptor was derived from a young woman in good health. The chain's CDR3 is CAHGQGSGELFF. CDR3 nucleotides: TGTGCCCACGGCCAGGGTTCCGGGGAGCTGTTTTTT.